This T cell receptor (beta chain) was profiled in a study of shared clonotypes between healthy human individuals. Overall study results and limits: It was the few donors that limited the genetic and exposure-history diversity represented.

With regard to this clone: The target antigen is unknown.

In the original analysis: From ImmunoSEQ came sequences covering only the junction and carrying no quality scores, so filtering differed. TCRdb's copy holds only in-frame clones and misses some; the assay was immunoSEQ multiplex PCR. The V and J calls and the clone size are those of that table, but D and trimming were determined from the DNA. Of about 600,000 clones in the sample, around 78% were seen once. For genomic DNA, unsorted samples relied on tens of millions of PBMCs. The length of the CDR3 is 16 residues. V dropped 0 bases and J dropped 5 bases, with 16 bases sitting between them. Germline-derived CDR1 and CDR2 are SGDLS and YYNGEE.

The chain employs TRBV9 and TRBJ2-3, with D maybe TRBD2 (7 bases). This sequence was found in a middle-aged woman in good health. Some clones in this sample may be carry-over from other donors' samples. Sequencing was performed on PBMCs. CDR3 nucleotides: TGTGCCAGCAGCGTAGCCCCCCGGGGGGCGGAAGATACGCAGTATTTT. It codes for CASSVAPRGAEDTQYF.